In its sample, the clone carrying this T cell receptor (beta chain) was seen many times. Genomic DNA, serving as template, underwent TCR beta VDJ and CDR3 profiling. One entry per CDR3 protein, called by TCRdb with MiXCR from the reads. Of approximately 190,000 distinct CDR3 sequences listed, approximately 48% are singletons. This entry comes from a study of CD8+CD57+ T cells in acquired aplastic anemia. Study summary: When averaged, DNA from sorted CD4+ and CD8+ cells came to around 3.4 ug.

Sequencing was done on patients that had shown CD8+CD57+ cell expansion by flow cytometry. Germline V lookup: CDR1 MNHNS, CDR2 SASEGT. The germline V and J ends were trimmed by 7 bases and 0 bases, with 10 bases remaining between them. The CDR3 totals 14 residues. The chain has TRBV6-1 and TRBJ1-3, with no clear D. The sequenced sample was sorted CD4+, CD8+, or CD8+CD57+ T cells (not recorded which) from PBMCs. The receptor comes from a human donor with aplastic anemia. Written as DNA, the CDR3 is TGTGCCAGCAAGACAACGAGCTCTGGAAACACCATATATTTT. This translates into CASKTTSSGNTIYF.